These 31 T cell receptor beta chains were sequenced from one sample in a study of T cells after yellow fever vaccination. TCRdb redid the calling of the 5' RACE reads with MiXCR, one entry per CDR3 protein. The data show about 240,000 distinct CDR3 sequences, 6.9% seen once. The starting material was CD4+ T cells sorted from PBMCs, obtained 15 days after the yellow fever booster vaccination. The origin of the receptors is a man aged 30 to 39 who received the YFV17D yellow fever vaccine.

CDR3 bases: TGTGCCAGCAGGAGAGACAGGGATCCCTACGAGCAGTACTTC. As protein: CASRRDRDPYEQYF. This chain joins TRBV6-2 or TRBV6-3 and TRBJ2-7; 7 positions agree with TRBD1. V gave up 6 bases and J gave up 2 bases; unmatched junction bases: 7. Germline CDR1 MNHEY, CDR2 SVGEGT. The CDR3 totals 14 residues.

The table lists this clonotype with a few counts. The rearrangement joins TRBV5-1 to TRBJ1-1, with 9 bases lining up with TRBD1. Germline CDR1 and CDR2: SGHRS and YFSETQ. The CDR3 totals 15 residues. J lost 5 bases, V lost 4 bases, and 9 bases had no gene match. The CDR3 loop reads CASSQLQGAGTEAFF. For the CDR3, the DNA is TGCGCCAGCAGCCAATTACAGGGGGCTGGGACTGAAGCTTTCTTT.

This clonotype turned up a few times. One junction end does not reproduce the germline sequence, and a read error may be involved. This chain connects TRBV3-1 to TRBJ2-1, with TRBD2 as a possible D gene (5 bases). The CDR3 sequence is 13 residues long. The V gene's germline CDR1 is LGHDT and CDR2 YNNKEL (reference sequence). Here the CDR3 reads CASSHASAGEHFF. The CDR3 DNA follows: TGTGCCAGCAGCCATGCTTCGGCGGGTGAGCATTTCTTC.

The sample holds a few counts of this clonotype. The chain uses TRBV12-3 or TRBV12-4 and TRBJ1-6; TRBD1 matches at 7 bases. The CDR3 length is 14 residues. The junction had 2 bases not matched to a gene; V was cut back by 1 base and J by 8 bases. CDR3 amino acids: CASSLEQGHSPLHF. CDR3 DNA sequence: TGTGCCAGCAGTTTAGAACAGGGGCATTCACCCCTCCACTTT.

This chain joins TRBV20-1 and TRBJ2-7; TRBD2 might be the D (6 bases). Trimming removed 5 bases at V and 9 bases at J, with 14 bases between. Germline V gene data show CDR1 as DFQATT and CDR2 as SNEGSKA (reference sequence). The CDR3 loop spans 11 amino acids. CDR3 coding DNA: TGCAGTGCTGTGGGCGGGACCAGGCAGTACTTC. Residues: CSAVGGTRQYF.

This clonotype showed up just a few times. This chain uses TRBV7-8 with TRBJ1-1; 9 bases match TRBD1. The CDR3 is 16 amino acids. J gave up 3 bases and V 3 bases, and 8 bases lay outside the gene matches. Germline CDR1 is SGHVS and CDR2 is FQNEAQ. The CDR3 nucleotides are TGTGCCAGCAGCTTCCTCCGGACAGGGGCATACACTGAAGCTTTCTTT. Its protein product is CASSFLRTGAYTEAFF.

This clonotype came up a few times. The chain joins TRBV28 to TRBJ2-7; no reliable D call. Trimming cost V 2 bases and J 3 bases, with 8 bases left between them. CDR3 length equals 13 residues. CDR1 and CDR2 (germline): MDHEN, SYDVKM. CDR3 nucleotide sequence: TGTGCCAGCAGTTTAAAAGGGTTCTACGAGCAGTACTTC. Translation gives CASSLKGFYEQYF.

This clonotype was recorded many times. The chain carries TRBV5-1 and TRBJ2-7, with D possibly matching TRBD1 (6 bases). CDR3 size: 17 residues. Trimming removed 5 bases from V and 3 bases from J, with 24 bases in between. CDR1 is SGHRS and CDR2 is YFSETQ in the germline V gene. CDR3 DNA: TGCGCCAGCAGAGTTGGATTACAGGGTCCTGTGAGCTACGAGCAGTACTTC. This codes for CASRVGLQGPVSYEQYF. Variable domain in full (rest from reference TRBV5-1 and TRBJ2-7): KAGVTQTPRYLIKTRGQQVTLSCSPISGHRSVSWYQQTPGQGLQFLFEYFSETQRNKGNFPGRFSGRQFSNSRSEMNVSTLELGDSALYLCASRVGLQGPVSYEQYFGPGTRLTVT.

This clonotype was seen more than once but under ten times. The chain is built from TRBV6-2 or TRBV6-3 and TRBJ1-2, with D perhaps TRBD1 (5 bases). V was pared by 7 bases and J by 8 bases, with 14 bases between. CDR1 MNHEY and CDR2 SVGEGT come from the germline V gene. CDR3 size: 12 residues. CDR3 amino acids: CASTAGRIGYTF. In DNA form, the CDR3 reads TGTGCCAGCACCGCAGGGCGAATAGGCTACACCTTC.

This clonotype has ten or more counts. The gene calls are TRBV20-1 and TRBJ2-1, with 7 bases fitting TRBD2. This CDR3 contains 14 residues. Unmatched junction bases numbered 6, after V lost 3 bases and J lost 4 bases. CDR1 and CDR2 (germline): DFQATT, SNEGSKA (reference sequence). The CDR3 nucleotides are TGCAGTGCTAGCCCTAGCGGTCCTTACAATGAGCAGTTCTTC. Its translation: CSASPSGPYNEQFF.

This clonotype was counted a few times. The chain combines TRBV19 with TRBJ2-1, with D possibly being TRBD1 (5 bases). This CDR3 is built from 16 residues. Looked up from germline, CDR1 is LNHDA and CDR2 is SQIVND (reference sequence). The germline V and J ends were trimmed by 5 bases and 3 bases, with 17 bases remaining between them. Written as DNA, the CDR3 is TGTGCCAGTAGTCTTCAAGTAGACAGACTCTACAATGAGCAGTTCTTC. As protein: CASSLQVDRLYNEQFF.

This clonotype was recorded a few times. Here the CDR3 reads CASSEFSFNYGYTF. The DNA of the CDR3 is TGTGCCAGCAGTGAATTCAGCTTTAACTATGGCTACACCTTC. The chain carries TRBV6-1 and TRBJ1-2; D remains ambiguous. Germline V gives CDR1 MNHNS, CDR2 SASEGT. This CDR3 is 14 amino acids long. The ends were cut back, 2 bases at V and 1 base at J, with 8 bases in the middle.

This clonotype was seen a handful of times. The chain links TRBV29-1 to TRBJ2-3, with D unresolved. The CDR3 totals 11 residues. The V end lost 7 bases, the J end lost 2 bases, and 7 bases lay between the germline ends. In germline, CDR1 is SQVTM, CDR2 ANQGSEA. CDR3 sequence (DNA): TGCAGCGCTGCATCCACAGATACGCAGTATTTT. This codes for CSAASTDTQYF.

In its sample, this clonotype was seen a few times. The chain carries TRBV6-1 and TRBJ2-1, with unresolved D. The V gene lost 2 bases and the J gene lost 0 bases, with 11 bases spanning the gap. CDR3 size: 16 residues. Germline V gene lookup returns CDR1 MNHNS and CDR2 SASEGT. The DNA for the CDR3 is TGTGCCAGCAGTGAACGGGTCGTGGGCTCCTACAATGAGCAGTTCTTC. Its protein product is CASSERVVGSYNEQFF.

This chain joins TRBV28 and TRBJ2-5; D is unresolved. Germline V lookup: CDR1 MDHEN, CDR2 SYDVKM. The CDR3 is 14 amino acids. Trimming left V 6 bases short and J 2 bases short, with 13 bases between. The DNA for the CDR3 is TGTGCCAGCAGCCCGTCCGGGCCACAAGAGACCCAGTACTTC. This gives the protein CASSPSGPQETQYF.

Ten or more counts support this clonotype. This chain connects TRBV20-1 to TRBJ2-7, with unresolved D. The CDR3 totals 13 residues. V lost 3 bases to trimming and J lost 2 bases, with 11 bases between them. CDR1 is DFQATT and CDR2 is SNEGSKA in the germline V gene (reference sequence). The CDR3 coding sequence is TGCAGTGCTAGCCCTGCGCAGACCTACGAGCAGTACTTC. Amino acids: CSASPAQTYEQYF.

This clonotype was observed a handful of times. CDR3 protein: CASSLVSGTGVSGANVLTF. CDR3 in DNA: TGTGCCAGCAGCTTAGTATCAGGGACAGGTGTCTCTGGGGCCAACGTCCTGACTTTC. The chain couples TRBV11-2 to TRBJ2-6; 8 positions agree with TRBD1. V was pared by 1 base and J by 0 bases, with 8 bases of the junction left unmatched. Per germline, CDR1 SGHAT and CDR2 FQNNGV. There are 19 residues in the CDR3.

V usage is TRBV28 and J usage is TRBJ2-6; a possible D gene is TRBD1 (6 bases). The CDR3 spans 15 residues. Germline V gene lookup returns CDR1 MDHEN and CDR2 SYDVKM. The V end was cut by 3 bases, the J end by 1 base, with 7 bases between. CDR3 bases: TGTGCCAGCAGTTTTACAGGGTCTGGGGCCAACGTCCTGACTTTC. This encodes CASSFTGSGANVLTF. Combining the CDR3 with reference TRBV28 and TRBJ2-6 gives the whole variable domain DVKVTQSSRYLVKRTGEKVFLECVQDMDHENMFWYRQDPGLGLRLIYFSYDVKMKEKGDIPEGYSVSREKKERFSLILESASTNQTSMYLCASSFTGSGANVLTFGAGSRLTVL.

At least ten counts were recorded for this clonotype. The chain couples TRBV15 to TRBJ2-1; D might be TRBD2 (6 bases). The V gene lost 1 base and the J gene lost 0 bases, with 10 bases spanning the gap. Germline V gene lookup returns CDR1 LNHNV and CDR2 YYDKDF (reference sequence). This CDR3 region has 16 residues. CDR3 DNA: TGTGCCACCAGCAGAGTCAGCGGGCGCTCCTACAATGAGCAGTTCTTC. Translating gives CATSRVSGRSYNEQFF.

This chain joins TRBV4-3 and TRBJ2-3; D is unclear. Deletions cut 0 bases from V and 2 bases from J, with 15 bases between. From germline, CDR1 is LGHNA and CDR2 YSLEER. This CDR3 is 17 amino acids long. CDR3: CASSQDKETPLTDTQYF. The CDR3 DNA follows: TGCGCCAGCAGCCAAGATAAGGAGACTCCCCTCACAGATACGCAGTATTTT.

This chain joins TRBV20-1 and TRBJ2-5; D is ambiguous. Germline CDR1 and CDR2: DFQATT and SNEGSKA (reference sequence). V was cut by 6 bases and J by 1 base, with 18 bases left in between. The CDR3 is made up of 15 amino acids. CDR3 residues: CSAKPVGGIQETQYF. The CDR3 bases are TGCAGTGCGAAGCCAGTCGGCGGAATCCAAGAGACCCAGTACTTC.

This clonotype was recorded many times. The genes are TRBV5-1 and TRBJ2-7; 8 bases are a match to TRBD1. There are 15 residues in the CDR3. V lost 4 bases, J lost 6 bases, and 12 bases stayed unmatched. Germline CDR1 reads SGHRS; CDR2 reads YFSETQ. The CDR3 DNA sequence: TGCGCCAGCAGCGGAGGGACAGGCAGAGATGTCGAGCAGTACTTC. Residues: CASSGGTGRDVEQYF.

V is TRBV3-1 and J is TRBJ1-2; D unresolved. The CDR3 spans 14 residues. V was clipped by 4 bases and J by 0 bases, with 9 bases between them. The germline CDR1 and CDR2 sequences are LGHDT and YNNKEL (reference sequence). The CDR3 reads CASSPTLANYGYTF. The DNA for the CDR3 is TGTGCCAGCAGCCCGACGCTAGCTAACTATGGCTACACCTTC.

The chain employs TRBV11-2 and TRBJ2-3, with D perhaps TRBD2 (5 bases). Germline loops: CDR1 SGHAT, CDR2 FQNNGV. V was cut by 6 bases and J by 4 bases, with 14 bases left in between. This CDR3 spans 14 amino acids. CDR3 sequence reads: CASSFTGKADTQYF. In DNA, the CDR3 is TGTGCCAGCAGTTTTACGGGAAAGGCAGATACGCAGTATTTT.

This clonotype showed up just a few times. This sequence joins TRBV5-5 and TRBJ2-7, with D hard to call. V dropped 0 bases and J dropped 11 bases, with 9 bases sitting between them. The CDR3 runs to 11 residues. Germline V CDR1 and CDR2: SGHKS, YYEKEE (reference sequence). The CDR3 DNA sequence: TGTGCCAGCAGCTTGGACAGTATGGAGTACTTC. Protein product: CASSLDSMEYF.

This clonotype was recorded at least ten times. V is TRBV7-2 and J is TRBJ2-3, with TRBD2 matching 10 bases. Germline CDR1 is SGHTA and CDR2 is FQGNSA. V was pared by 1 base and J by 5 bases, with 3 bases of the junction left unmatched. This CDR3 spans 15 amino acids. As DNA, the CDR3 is TGTGCCAGCAGCTTAGAGGGACTAGCGTTAGATACGCAGTATTTT. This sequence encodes CASSLEGLALDTQYF. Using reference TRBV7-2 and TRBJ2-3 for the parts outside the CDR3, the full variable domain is GAGVSQSPSNKVTEKGKDVELRCDPISGHTALYWYRQSLGQGLEFLIYFQGNSAPDKSGLPSDRFSAERTGGSVSTLTIQRTQQEDSAVYLCASSLEGLALDTQYFGPGTRLTVL.

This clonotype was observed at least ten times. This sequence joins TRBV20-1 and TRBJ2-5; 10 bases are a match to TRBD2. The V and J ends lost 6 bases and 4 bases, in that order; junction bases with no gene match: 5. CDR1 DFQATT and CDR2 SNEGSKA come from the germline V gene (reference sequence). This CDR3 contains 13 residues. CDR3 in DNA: TGCAGTGCCAGCGGGGGGGCGCGAGAGACCCAGTACTTC. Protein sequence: CSASGGARETQYF.

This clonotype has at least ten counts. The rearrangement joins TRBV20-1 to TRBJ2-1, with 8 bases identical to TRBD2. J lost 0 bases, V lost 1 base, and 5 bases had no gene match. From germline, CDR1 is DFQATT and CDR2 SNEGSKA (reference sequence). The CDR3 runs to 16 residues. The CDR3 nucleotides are TGCAGTGCTAGAGGGCCTCGGGGGGGCTCCTACAATGAGCAGTTCTTC. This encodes CSARGPRGGSYNEQFF.

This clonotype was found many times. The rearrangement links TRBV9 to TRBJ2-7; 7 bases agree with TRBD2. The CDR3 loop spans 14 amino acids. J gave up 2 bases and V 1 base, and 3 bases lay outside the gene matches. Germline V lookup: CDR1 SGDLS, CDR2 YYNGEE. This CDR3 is CASSVRRETYEQYF. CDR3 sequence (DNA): TGTGCCAGCAGCGTACGGCGGGAGACCTACGAGCAGTACTTC.

CDR3 region: CTISYPGPVDLVAGELFF. The CDR3 DNA reads as TGTACCATCAGTTACCCGGGACCGGTGGATTTAGTGGCCGGGGAGCTGTTTTTT. The rearrangement joins TRBV12-3 or TRBV12-4 to TRBJ2-2, with D perhaps being TRBD1 or TRBD2 (5 bases each). CDR3 length: 18 amino acids.

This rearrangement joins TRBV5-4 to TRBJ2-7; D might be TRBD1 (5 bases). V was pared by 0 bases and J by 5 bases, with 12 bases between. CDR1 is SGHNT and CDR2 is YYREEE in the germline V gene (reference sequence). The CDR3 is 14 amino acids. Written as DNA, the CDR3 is TGTGCCAGCAGCTTGGACCAGGGAATCGACGAGCAGTACTTC. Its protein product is CASSLDQGIDEQYF.